The 4 T cell receptor beta chains below all came from one sample that was sequenced in a study of somatic mutations in cytotoxic T cells in rheumatoid arthritis. Assay used: immunoSEQ multiplex PCR; TCRdb lists only in-frame clones, some missing. The sample lists under 35,000 clones, around nine tenths occurring once. The sample comprised CD8+ T cells sorted from blood. Every receptor here comes from an adult with rheumatoid arthritis.

This chain links TRBV29-1 with TRBJ2-5; TRBD2 agrees at 9 bases. Germline V gives CDR1 SQVTM, CDR2 ANQGSEA. This CDR3 contains 14 residues. V lost 2 bases and J lost 5; bases outside the gene matches: 6. CDR3 bases: TGCAGCGTTGAACTGGCGGGAGGGGCGGAGACCCAGTACTTC. This sequence encodes CSVELAGGAETQYF.

This clone occurred once. The chain employs TRBV7-3 and TRBJ1-3, with D maybe TRBD1 (5 bases). CDR1 is SGHTA, CDR2 FQGTGA, per germline. The CDR3 runs to 15 residues. The ends were cut back, 4 bases at V and 2 bases at J, with 12 bases in the middle. CDR3 in amino acids: CASSSSGLTGNTIYF. As DNA, the CDR3 is TGTGCCAGCAGCTCCTCAGGGCTAACTGGAAACACCATATATTTT.

Written as DNA, the CDR3 is TGTGCCAGCAGTTACGGGACAGTACTTGGCTACACCTTC. Protein sequence: CASSYGTVLGYTF. The genes are TRBV6-6 and TRBJ1-2, with 7 bases aligning to TRBD1. Trimming at V came to 2 bases and at J to 7 bases, leaving 4 bases not matched to a gene. This CDR3 region has 13 residues. Germline V gives CDR1 MNHNY, CDR2 SVGAGI (reference sequence).

This chain joins TRBV7-9 and TRBJ1-2, with D possibly TRBD1 on 6 matching bases. The V and J ends lost 1 base and 2 bases respectively, with 11 bases between them. The CDR3 is 15 amino acids. CDR1 and CDR2 from the germline V gene are SEHNR and FQNEAQ (reference sequence). This CDR3 is CASSLVGGHNYGYTF. The CDR3 region has the DNA TGTGCCAGCAGCTTAGTAGGGGGACACAACTATGGCTACACCTTC.